The T cell receptor beta chain described here comes from a study of radiation and T cells in renal cell carcinoma. Whole-study context: Nephrectomy followed 15 Gy stereotactic body radiation by 4 weeks.

Details on this clone: Antigen unknown.

Notes on the study in general: From baseline, blood top tumor clonotypes peaked at 2 weeks post-radiation. Baseline intratumoral clonotype presence is unknown without pretreatment biopsies.

The CDR3 contains 11 residues. The germline V and J ends were trimmed by 2 bases and 7 bases, with 5 bases remaining between them. Germline CDR1 is SGHNT and CDR2 is YYREEE (reference sequence). The sample's time point: baseline pretreatment blood. The treatment: 15 Gy SBRT to primary tumor, nephrectomy 4 weeks later. Blood was sampled at baseline, 2 weeks and 4 weeks after SBRT. Assay used: immunoSEQ multiplex PCR; TCRdb lists only in-frame clones, some missing. Among some 100,000 clones, over 75% were seen once, and the ten largest hold roughly 6%. J is TRBJ2-3 and V is TRBV5-4; D is unresolved. The sample here was blood, taken from a patient whose treatment included radiotherapy and nephrectomy. This TCR derives from a man in his 60s with renal cell carcinoma. The CDR3 spells CASSLGNTQYF. Here the CDR3 DNA reads TGTGCCAGCAGCTTAGGTAATACGCAGTATTTT.